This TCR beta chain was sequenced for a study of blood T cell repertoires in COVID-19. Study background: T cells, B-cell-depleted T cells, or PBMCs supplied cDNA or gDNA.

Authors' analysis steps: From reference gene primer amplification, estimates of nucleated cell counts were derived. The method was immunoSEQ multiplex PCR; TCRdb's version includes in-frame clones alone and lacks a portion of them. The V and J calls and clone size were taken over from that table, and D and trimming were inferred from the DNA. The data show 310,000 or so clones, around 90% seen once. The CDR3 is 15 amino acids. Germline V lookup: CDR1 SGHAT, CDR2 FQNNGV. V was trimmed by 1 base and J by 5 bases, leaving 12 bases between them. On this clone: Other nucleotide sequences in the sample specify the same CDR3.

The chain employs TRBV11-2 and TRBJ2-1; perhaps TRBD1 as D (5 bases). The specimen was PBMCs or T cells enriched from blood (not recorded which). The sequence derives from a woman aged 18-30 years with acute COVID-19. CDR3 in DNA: TGTGCCAGCAGCTTAGGTACAGGCCCACACAATGAGCAGTTCTTC. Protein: CASSLGTGPHNEQFF. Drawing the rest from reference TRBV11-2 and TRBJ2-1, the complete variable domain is EAGVAQSPRYKIIEKRQSVAFWCNPISGHATLYWYQQILGQGPKLLIQFQNNGVVDDSQLPKDRFSAERLKGVDSTLKIQPAKLEDSAVYLCASSLGTGPHNEQFFGPGTRLTVL.